This T cell receptor (beta chain) was sequenced for a study of cytomegalovirus exposure and HLA in healthy donors. Regarding the study as a whole: A later analysis reported that several of the most significant clusters appeared to be linked to common viral pathogens, among them Epstein-Barr virus. Per a prior analysis, the majority of TCR beta V segments were productive roughly 87% or roughly 30% of the time. According to the study, about 180 TCR beta chains were cytomegalovirus-associated.

Details on this clone: What it binds is unknown.

Primers for the PCR totalled 60 Vbeta and 13 Jbeta. Authors' methods: In a later analysis, approximately 73 million unique TCR beta chains included roughly 11 million shared by two or more donors. Generated by immunoSEQ multiplex PCR, the TCRdb table keeps only in-frame clones and is missing some. That table furnishes V, J and clone size, whereas the DNA furnished D and trimming. Recorded for this sample: around 200,000 clones. What was sequenced was PBMCs. This clonotype was sampled from a girl aged 2-10 years in good health and CMV-seropositive.

As DNA, the CDR3 is TGTGCCAGCGGGGGCGAAAGGCGGCGCAATCAGCCCCAGCATTTT. It codes for CASGGERRRNQPQHF. This chain connects TRBV2 to TRBJ1-5, with D possibly TRBD1 on 6 matching bases. This CDR3 has 15 residues. Trimming removed 8 bases from V and 2 bases from J, with 16 bases in between. In germline, CDR1 is SNHLY, CDR2 FYNNEI.